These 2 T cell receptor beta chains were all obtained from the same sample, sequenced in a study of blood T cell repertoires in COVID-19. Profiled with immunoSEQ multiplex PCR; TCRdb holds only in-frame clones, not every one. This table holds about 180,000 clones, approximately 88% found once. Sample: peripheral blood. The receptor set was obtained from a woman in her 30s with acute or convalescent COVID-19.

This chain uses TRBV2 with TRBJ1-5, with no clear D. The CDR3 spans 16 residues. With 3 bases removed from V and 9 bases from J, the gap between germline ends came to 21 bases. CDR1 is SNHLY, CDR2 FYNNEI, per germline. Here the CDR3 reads CASSDLYEKSALPQHF. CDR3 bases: TGTGCCAGCAGTGACCTATACGAAAAATCAGCGTTGCCCCAGCATTTT. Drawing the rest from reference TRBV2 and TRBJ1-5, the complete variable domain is EPEVTQTPSHQVTQMGQEVILRCVPISNHLYFYWYRQILGQKVEFLVSFYNNEISEKSEIFDDQFSVERPDGSNFTLKIRSTKLEDSAMYFCASSDLYEKSALPQHFGDGTRLSIL.

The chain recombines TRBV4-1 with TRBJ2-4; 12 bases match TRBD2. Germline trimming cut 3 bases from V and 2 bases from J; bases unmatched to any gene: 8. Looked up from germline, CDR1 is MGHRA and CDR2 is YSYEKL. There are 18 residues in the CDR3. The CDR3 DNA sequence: TGCGCCAGCAGCCAGGGCCTAGCGGGAGGGCAGTCCAAAAACATTCAGTACTTC. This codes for CASSQGLAGGQSKNIQYF.